Listed here are 17 T cell receptor beta chains from one sample, sequenced in a study of regulatory dendritic cells for organ transplantation. What these receptors recognize is not known. Using immunoSEQ multiplex PCR, the repertoire was profiled, and TCRdb retains in-frame clones only, with some absent. The data contain roughly 9,300 clones, around 80% of them singletons. Allogeneic regulatory or mature dendritic cells were co-cultured for roughly five days with CFSE-labeled sorted T cells at 1:10. The sample taken for sequencing was memory CD4+ T cells from blood cultured with dendritic cells. This sample's subset: CD45RO+ memory T cells. The origin of the receptors is a human donor in good health.

This clone showed up just a few times. This chain uses TRBV9 with TRBJ1-1, with D unresolved. The CDR3 contains 14 residues. Trimming shortened V by 3 bases and J by 4 bases, and 13 bases separated the two germline ends. The germline V gene encodes CDR1 SGDLS and CDR2 YYNGEE. As DNA, the CDR3 is TGTGCCAGCAGCGCCCACTTCGTGCCCACTGAAGCTTTCTTT. Translation: CASSAHFVPTEAFF. The full variable domain, rest sourced from reference TRBV9 and TRBJ1-1, is DSGVTQTPKHLITATGQRVTLRCSPRSGDLSVYWYQQSLDQGLQFLIQYYNGEERAKGNILERFSAQQFPDLHSELNLSSLELGDSALYFCASSAHFVPTEAFFGQGTRLTVV.

The chain has TRBV2 and TRBJ2-7; TRBD1 matches at 11 bases. Germline V gene data show CDR1 as SNHLY and CDR2 as FYNNEI. Germline trimming cut 7 bases from V and 4 bases from J; bases unmatched to any gene: 6. CDR3 length: 14 residues. The CDR3 nucleotides read TGTGCCAGCAACGGACAGGGGGCACGATACGAGCAGTACTTC. It specifies CASNGQGARYEQYF.

The chain is built from TRBV4-2 and TRBJ1-5; 9 nucleotides match TRBD1. Germline loops: CDR1 LGHNA, CDR2 YNFKEQ. This CDR3 comprises 18 residues. Germline trimming cut 1 base from V and 6 bases from J; bases unmatched to any gene: 13. Here the CDR3 reads CASSQGRIGTGGPQPQHF. CDR3 coding DNA: TGTGCCAGCAGCCAAGGGAGGATAGGAACAGGGGGCCCTCAGCCCCAGCATTTT.

The chain employs TRBV5-1 and TRBJ2-1, with TRBD2 identical over 9 bases. Germline CDR1 SGHRS, CDR2 YFSETQ. The CDR3 has 15 amino acids. J was trimmed by 4 bases and V by 2 bases; bases with no gene match: 4. The CDR3 region is CASSFRSGSYNEQFF. CDR3 DNA sequence: TGCGCCAGCAGCTTTCGTAGCGGGAGTTACAATGAGCAGTTCTTC.

The J gene is TRBJ1-2, the V gene TRBV6-1, with TRBD1 identical over 7 bases. This CDR3 contains 13 residues. Losses at the gene ends were 6 bases for V and 2 bases for J; bases not matched to a gene: 3. Per germline, CDR1 MNHNS and CDR2 SASEGT. The CDR3, as DNA: TGTGCCAGCAGGGCGGGACAGAACTATGGCTACACCTTC. Its protein product is CASRAGQNYGYTF.

In DNA form, the CDR3 reads TGTGCTAGTGGTTTGGGAAACAGGGCCCCTGGGGCCAACGTCCTGACTTTC. As protein: CASGLGNRAPGANVLTF. The V and J genes are TRBV12-5 and TRBJ2-6, with D possibly TRBD1 on 6 matching bases. Germline CDR1 reads LGHNT; CDR2 reads FRNRAP. This CDR3 is built from 17 residues. Trimming shortened V by 1 base and J by 2 bases, and 12 bases separated the two germline ends.

This clone has only a few counts. This rearrangement joins TRBV5-6 to TRBJ1-2; D is unresolved. The V gene's germline CDR1 is SGHDT and CDR2 YYEEEE. The V end was cut by 2 bases, the J end by 4 bases, with 6 bases between. This CDR3 region has 12 residues. CDR3 sequence: CASSFSGYGYTF. The CDR3 nucleotides read TGTGCCAGCAGCTTTTCCGGCTATGGCTACACCTTC. Combining the CDR3 with reference TRBV5-6 and TRBJ1-2 gives the whole variable domain DAGVTQSPTHLIKTRGQQVTLRCSPKSGHDTVSWYQQALGQGPQFIFQYYEEEERQRGNFPDRFSGHQFPNYSSELNVNALLLGDSALYLCASSFSGYGYTFGSGTRLTVV.

The chain couples TRBV5-6 to TRBJ1-2; D is unresolved. CDR1 and CDR2 from the germline V gene are SGHDT and YYEEEE. The CDR3 spans 13 residues. The V end lost 4 bases, the J end lost 1 base, and 8 bases lay between the germline ends. The CDR3 sequence: CASSPTDNYGYTF. CDR3 coding DNA: TGTGCCAGCAGCCCGACTGATAACTATGGCTACACCTTC.

The chain links TRBV5-1 to TRBJ2-3; TRBD2 might be the D (5 bases). CDR1 is SGHRS, CDR2 YFSETQ, per germline. The CDR3 length is 16 residues. Deletions cut 6 bases from V and 0 bases from J, with 17 bases between. This chain's CDR3 is CASNRRAADSTDTQYF. CDR3 nucleotides: TGCGCCAGCAATCGGCGGGCCGCCGATAGCACAGATACGCAGTATTTT.

The chain employs TRBV6-4 and TRBJ2-6; D unresolved. The germline CDR1 and CDR2 sequences are MRHNA and SNTAGT. The CDR3 contains 16 residues. Trimming pared 8 bases from V and 4 bases from J, leaving 18 bases between. The DNA for the CDR3 is TGTGCCAGCTCGAGAGACTTTGGGTCAGGGGCCAACGTCCTGACTTTC. Protein: CASSRDFGSGANVLTF.

This clone has a single count. The rearrangement links TRBV4-1 to TRBJ1-5; a possible D gene is TRBD1 (5 bases). V lost 0 bases, J lost 12 bases, and 15 bases lay in between. CDR1 is MGHRA and CDR2 is YSYEKL in the germline V gene. The CDR3 extends over 14 amino acids. CDR3 sequence reads: CASSQDRAEFDQHF. CDR3 in DNA: TGCGCCAGCAGCCAAGACAGGGCCGAGTTTGACCAGCATTTT.

This chain joins TRBV6-6 and TRBJ1-6; possibly TRBD1 for D (6 bases). From germline, CDR1 is MNHNY and CDR2 SVGAGI (reference sequence). Trimming stripped 2 bases from V and 10 bases from J, with 12 bases between. This CDR3 comprises 14 residues. The CDR3: CASSYGGALSPLHF. In DNA form, the CDR3 reads TGTGCCAGCAGTTACGGGGGGGCCCTCTCACCCCTCCACTTT.

The chain joins TRBV7-2 to TRBJ2-3; a possible D gene is TRBD2 (5 bases). V shed 1 base and J shed 4 bases, with 9 bases lying between them. Germline CDR1 and CDR2: SGHTA and FQGNSA. The CDR3 consists of 14 residues. The CDR3 region is CASSLGLAPDTQYF. The CDR3 DNA is TGTGCCAGCAGCTTAGGGCTAGCTCCAGATACGCAGTATTTT.

The V and J genes are TRBV2 and TRBJ2-2; tentative D call: TRBD2 (6 bases). CDR1 and CDR2 (germline): SNHLY, FYNNEI. Trimming took off 5 bases at V and 2 bases at J, with 15 bases between the two ends. CDR3 size: 16 residues. The CDR3 region has the DNA TGTGCCAGCAGTATTACAGGCGGGGCCAACACCGGGGAGCTGTTTTTT. It specifies CASSITGGANTGELFF.

Comments on this clone: The same CDR3 also results from other DNA sequences found in this sample. The chain joins TRBV6-6 to TRBJ1-5; D is undetermined. Trimming took off 5 bases at V and 7 bases at J, with 15 bases between the two ends. The CDR3 consists of 14 residues. Per germline, CDR1 MNHNY and CDR2 SVGAGI (reference sequence). In nucleotides, the CDR3 is TGTGCCAGCAGTCTACTGTCCCTGGAACAGCCCCAGCATTTT. It codes for CASSLLSLEQPQHF.

This chain links TRBV7-2 with TRBJ2-6, with 9 bases lining up with TRBD1. The CDR3 is made up of 16 amino acids. Trimming at V came to 6 bases and at J to 2 bases, leaving 5 bases not matched to a gene. CDR1 is SGHTA, CDR2 FQGNSA, per germline. CDR3 DNA sequence: TGTGCCAGCAGAGGGACAGGGACGGCTGGGGCCAACGTCCTGACTTTC. Residues: CASRGTGTAGANVLTF.

This clone was found a few times. The rearrangement uses TRBV2 and TRBJ1-1; the match to TRBD1 covers 9 bases. Unmatched junction bases numbered 13, after V lost 6 bases and J lost 5 bases. The CDR3 length is 16 residues. The germline V gene has CDR1 SNHLY and CDR2 FYNNEI. The CDR3 sequence: CASRGLSGTGFTEAFF. CDR3 DNA sequence: TGTGCCAGCAGGGGGCTTTCCGGGACAGGGTTTACTGAAGCTTTCTTT.